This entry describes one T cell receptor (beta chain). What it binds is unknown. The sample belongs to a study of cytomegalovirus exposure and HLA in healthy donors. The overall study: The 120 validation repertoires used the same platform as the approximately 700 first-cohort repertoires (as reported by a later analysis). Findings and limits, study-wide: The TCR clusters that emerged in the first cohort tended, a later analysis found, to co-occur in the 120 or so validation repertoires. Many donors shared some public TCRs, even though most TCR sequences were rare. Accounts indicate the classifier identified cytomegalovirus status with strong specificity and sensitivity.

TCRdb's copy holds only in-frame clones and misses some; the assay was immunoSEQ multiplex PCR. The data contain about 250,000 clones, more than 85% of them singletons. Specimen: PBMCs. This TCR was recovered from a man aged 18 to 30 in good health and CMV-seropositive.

The DNA for the CDR3 is TGTGCCTGGAGTGCATCCGGCAGACTACATACGCAGTATTTT. This sequence encodes CAWSASGRLHTQYF. This chain joins TRBV30 and TRBJ2-3, with a weak D call TRBD2 (5 bases). The germline V and J ends were trimmed by 1 base and 7 bases, with 15 bases remaining between them. The CDR3 totals 14 residues. CDR1 is GTSNPN, CDR2 SVGIG, per germline (reference sequence).